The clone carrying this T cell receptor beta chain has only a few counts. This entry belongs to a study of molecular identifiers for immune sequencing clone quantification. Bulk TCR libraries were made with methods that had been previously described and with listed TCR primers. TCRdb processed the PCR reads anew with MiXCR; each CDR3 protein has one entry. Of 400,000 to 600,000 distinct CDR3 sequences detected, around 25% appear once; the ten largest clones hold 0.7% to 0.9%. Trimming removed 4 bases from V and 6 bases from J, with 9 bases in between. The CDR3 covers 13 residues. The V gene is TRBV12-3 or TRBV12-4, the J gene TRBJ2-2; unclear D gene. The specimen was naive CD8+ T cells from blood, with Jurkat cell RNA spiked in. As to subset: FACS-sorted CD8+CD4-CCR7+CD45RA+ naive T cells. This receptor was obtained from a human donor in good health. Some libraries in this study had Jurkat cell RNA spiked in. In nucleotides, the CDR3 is TGTGCCAGCAGTTCCATCAACGCCGGGGAGCTGTTTTTT. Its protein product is CASSSINAGELFF.